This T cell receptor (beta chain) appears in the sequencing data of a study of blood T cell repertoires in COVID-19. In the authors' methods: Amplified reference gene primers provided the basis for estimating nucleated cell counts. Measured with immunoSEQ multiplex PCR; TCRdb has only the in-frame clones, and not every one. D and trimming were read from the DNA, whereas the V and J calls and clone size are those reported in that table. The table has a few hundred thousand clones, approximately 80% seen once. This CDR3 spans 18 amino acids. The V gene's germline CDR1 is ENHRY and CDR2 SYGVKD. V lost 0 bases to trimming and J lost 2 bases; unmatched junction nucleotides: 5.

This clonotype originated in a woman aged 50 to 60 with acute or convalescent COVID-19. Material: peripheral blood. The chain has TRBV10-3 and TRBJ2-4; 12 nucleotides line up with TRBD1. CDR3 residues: CAISESGTGGASKNIQYF. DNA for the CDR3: TGTGCCATCAGTGAGTCAGGGACAGGGGGCGCTTCCAAAAACATTCAGTACTTC.